The sample holds a few counts of the clone carrying this T cell receptor beta chain. Its specificity is not known. J lost 4 bases, V lost 3 bases, and 6 bases had no gene match. Per the germline V gene, CDR1 is DFQATT and CDR2 is SNEGSKA (reference sequence). There are 14 residues in the CDR3. This record comes from a study of identical twins. Regarding the study as a whole: While abundant cord blood beta clonotypes carried fewer insertions, memory repertoires showed no such pattern.

One entry per CDR3 protein, called by TCRdb with MiXCR from the 5' RACE reads. This sample carries 400,000 to 500,000 distinct CDR3 sequences, roughly 13% of them seen once, and the ten largest clones take approximately 0.9%. The sample also formed part of further work on yellow fever vaccine responses in identical twins.

The sequenced sample was CD4+ T cells sorted from blood. The V call is TRBV20-1, the J call TRBJ2-7; 10 nucleotides agree with TRBD2. The sequence was collected from a woman younger than 30 in good health. The CDR3 loop is CSARSTSGAYEQYF. The CDR3 DNA sequence: TGCAGTGCTAGGAGTACTAGCGGGGCTTACGAGCAGTACTTC.